Listed below are T cell receptor beta chains from one sample, sequenced in a study of T cell responses to AZD1222 COVID-19 vaccine. Using immunoSEQ multiplex PCR, the repertoire was profiled, and TCRdb retains in-frame clones only, with some absent. This table holds roughly 150,000 clones, approximately 95% found once. Sample: peripheral blood, taken 28 days after the second AZD1222 dose. Receptors originate from an adult who received the AZD1222 COVID-19 vaccine. CDR3s include the opening cysteine and the closing phenylalanine or tryptophan. A D gene is named only where the DNA matches it firmly. Some rows mark clone size as missing; the rest say once, few, many or name a class of expanded clone.

V	D	J	size	DNA	CDR3
TRBV19	.	TRBJ1-5	.	TGTGCCAGTAGTATTACAGGGAGTAGGGATCAGCCCCAGCATTTT	CASSITGSRDQPQHF
TRBV2	.	TRBJ2-7	.	TGTGCCAGCAGTGGCCCCTACGAGCAGTACTTC	CASSGPYEQYF
TRBV30	.	TRBJ2-7	.	TGTGCCTGGAGTGTACGAGGCTACGAGCAGTACTTC	CAWSVRGYEQYF
TRBV11-2	.	TRBJ1-5	.	TGTGCCAGCAGCTGGGGGGGCAATCAGCCCCAGCATTTT	CASSWGGNQPQHF
TRBV3-1/TRBV3-2	TRBD2	TRBJ2-7	.	TGTGCCAGCACCAAAGGGCGGGGGGATACGCCGGAGCAGTACTTC	CASTKGRGDTPEQYF
TRBV30	TRBD1	TRBJ1-1	.	TGTGCCTGGAGTGCCACAGGGGAAATCACTGAAGCTTTCTTT	CAWSATGEITEAFF
TRBV19	.	TRBJ2-2	.	TGTGCCAGTAGTATAGGACGGGGGGAGCTGTTTTTT	CASSIGRGELFF
TRBV5-1	TRBD2	TRBJ2-3	.	TGCGCCAGCAGCCATCCACTGGCGGGGGGCACAGATACGCAGTATTTT	CASSHPLAGGTDTQYF
TRBV7-6	.	TRBJ1-6	.	TGTGCCAGCAGCCAGTCCGTCTATAATTCACCCCTCCACTTT	CASSQSVYNSPLHF
TRBV6-5	.	TRBJ2-1	.	TGTGCCAGCACCAACCAGTTGCGGAGATCGTTCTTC	CASTNQLRRSFF
TRBV2	.	TRBJ1-2	.	TGTGCCAGCAGTGAAGCGTTACGGGCCGTGGATGGCTACACCTTC	CASSEALRAVDGYTF
TRBV10-3	.	TRBJ2-5	.	TGTGCCATCACCTCCCAGGGGCAAGAGACCCAGTACTTC	CAITSQGQETQYF
TRBV3-1/TRBV3-2	.	TRBJ2-2	.	TGTGCCAGCAGCCAAGATCCTAGCTCCACCGGGGAGCTGTTTTTT	CASSQDPSSTGELFF
TRBV29-1	.	TRBJ2-7	.	TGCAGCGTTCAGGACAGTATAACCTACGAGCAGTACTTC	CSVQDSITYEQYF
TRBV6-1	.	TRBJ1-1	.	TGTGCCAGCAGTGACAAGGGGGGAACTTTCTTT	CASSDKGGTFF
TRBV30	TRBD1	TRBJ1-5	.	TGTGCCTGGAGTGCCCACGAGGGGGCTGGTCAGCCCCAGCATTTT	CAWSAHEGAGQPQHF
TRBV28	.	TRBJ2-5	.	TGTGCCAGCAGTTTGACCTCGGGAGAAGAGACCCAGTACTTC	CASSLTSGEETQYF
TRBV6-1	.	TRBJ2-2	.	TGTGCCAGCAGTGATGCCGGGGAGCTGTTTTTT	CASSDAGELFF
TRBV7-6	.	TRBJ1-2	.	TGTGCCAGCAGCTTAGATGCAGGGAACTATGGCTACACCTTC	CASSLDAGNYGYTF
TRBV19	.	TRBJ2-3	.	TGTGCCAGTAGGAGGGGCACAGATACGCAGTATTTT	CASRRGTDTQYF
TRBV19	.	TRBJ1-2	.	TGTGCCAGTAGTACCCTCGGGAGTCCTTATGGCTACACCTTC	CASSTLGSPYGYTF
TRBV30	.	TRBJ1-2	.	TGTGCCTGGAGTTTCCTCCAGAGTTACTATGGCTACACCTTC	CAWSFLQSYYGYTF
TRBV5-1	.	TRBJ1-5	.	TGCGCCAGCAGCCCCACCAGTGGAGCCGGTCAGCCCCAGCATTTT	CASSPTSGAGQPQHF
TRBV7-3	.	TRBJ1-6	.	TGTGCCAGCAGCCTATCAGGGCAGTCACCCCTCCACTTT	CASSLSGQSPLHF
TRBV5-4	TRBD2	TRBJ2-3	.	TGTGCCAGCAGCTCAGCGGGGGCCCTCACAGATACGCAGTATTTT	CASSSAGALTDTQYF
TRBV4-2	TRBD1	TRBJ1-1	.	TGTGCCAGCAGCCATAAGGGGGCGTTGGGCACTGAAGCTTTCTTT	CASSHKGALGTEAFF
TRBV6-5	TRBD1	TRBJ1-2	.	TGTGCCAGCAGTTACCTGACAGGGAATGGCTACACCTTC	CASSYLTGNGYTF
TRBV7-9	.	TRBJ1-2	.	TGTGCCAGCAGCCCCGTTCGCCCCACCGGGGGAGGCTACACCTTC	CASSPVRPTGGGYTF
TRBV18	.	TRBJ2-7	.	TGTGCCAGCTCTTTTGACCGAACCTACGAGCAGTACTTC	CASSFDRTYEQYF
TRBV11-2	.	TRBJ2-1	.	TGTGCCAGCAGCTCCTTGGGGGCAGGATCCTACAATGAGCAGTTCTTC	CASSSLGAGSYNEQFF
TRBV19	.	TRBJ1-6	.	TGTGCCAGTAGTGTCGGGACACGGTCAAACAATTCACCCCTCCACTTT	CASSVGTRSNNSPLHF
TRBV4-2	.	TRBJ1-4	.	TGTGCCAGCAGCCAAGTTGGACATGCAAATGAAAAACTGTTTTTT	CASSQVGHANEKLFF
TRBV5-1	.	TRBJ2-5	.	TGCGCCAGCAGCCCACGGTGGGGCCAAGAGACCCAGTACTTC	CASSPRWGQETQYF
TRBV7-8	.	TRBJ1-2	.	TGTGCCAGCAGCTTAGAGATTTTCTATGGCTACACCTTC	CASSLEIFYGYTF
TRBV12-3/TRBV12-4	.	TRBJ1-5	few	TGTGCCAGCAGTCTTACGGACAGCCAGCCCCAGCATTTT	CASSLTDSQPQHF
TRBV28	.	TRBJ1-3	.	TGTGCCAGCAGTTTCCGTGGAGGGGCCTCTGGAAACACCATATATTTT	CASSFRGGASGNTIYF
TRBV2	TRBD2	TRBJ2-5	.	TGTGCCAGCAGGCTTTTCGGGGGGGCCTCCCGAGAGACCCAGTACTTC	CASRLFGGASRETQYF
TRBV24-1	.	TRBJ2-7	.	TGTGCCACCGGGGTCGGGGAGCAGTACTTC	CATGVGEQYF
TRBV2	TRBD1	TRBJ1-6	.	TGTGCCAGCAGGAGGGGACAGGGCTCACCCCTCCACTTT	CASRRGQGSPLHF
TRBV19	.	TRBJ1-2	.	TGTGCCAGCACCACCGGGACTACAAATTTTCCTGGCTACACCTTC	CASTTGTTNFPGYTF
TRBV3-1/TRBV3-2	.	TRBJ1-5	.	TGTGCCAGCAGCCAAGATGGGGGGAGGGGGCAGCCCCAGCATTTT	CASSQDGGRGQPQHF
TRBV6-1	.	TRBJ1-1	.	TGTGCCAGCAGTGAACTCCCCAGGACCACTGAAGCTTTCTTT	CASSELPRTTEAFF